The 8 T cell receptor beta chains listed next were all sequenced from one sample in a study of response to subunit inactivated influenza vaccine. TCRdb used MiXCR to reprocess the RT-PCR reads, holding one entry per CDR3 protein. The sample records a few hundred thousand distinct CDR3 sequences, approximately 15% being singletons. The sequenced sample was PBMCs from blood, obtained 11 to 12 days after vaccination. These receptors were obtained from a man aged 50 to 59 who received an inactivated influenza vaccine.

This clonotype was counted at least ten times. The CDR3 spells CSARDGQVAKNIQYF. CDR3 in DNA: TGCAGTGCTAGAGACGGACAGGTCGCCAAAAACATTCAGTACTTC. This sequence joins TRBV20-1 and TRBJ2-4; 7 bases fit TRBD1. The CDR3 length is 15 residues. The V segment lost 0 bases and the J segment 1 base; nucleotides outside the gene matches: 3. Germline CDR1 reads DFQATT; CDR2 reads SNEGSKA (reference sequence).

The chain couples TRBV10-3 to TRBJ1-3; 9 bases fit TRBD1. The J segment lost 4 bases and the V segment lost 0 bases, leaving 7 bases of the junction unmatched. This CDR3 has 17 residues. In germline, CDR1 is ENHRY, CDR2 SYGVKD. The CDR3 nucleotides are TGTGCCATCAGTGAGTCTAAGGGACAGGGTTCCGGAAACACCATATATTTT. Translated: CAISESKGQGSGNTIYF.

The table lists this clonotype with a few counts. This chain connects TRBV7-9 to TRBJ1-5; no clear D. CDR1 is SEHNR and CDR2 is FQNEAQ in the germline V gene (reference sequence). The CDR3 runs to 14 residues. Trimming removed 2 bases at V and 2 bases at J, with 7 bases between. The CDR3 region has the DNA TGTGCCAGCAGCTTAAGTCAGGGCAATCAGCCCCAGCATTTT. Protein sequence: CASSLSQGNQPQHF.

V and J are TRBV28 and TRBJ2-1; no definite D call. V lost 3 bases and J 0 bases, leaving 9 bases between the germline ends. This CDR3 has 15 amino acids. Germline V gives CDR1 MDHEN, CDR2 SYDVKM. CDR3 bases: TGTGCCAGCAGTTTCGTGGGTAGCTCCTACAATGAGCAGTTCTTC. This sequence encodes CASSFVGSSYNEQFF. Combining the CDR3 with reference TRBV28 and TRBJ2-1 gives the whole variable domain DVKVTQSSRYLVKRTGEKVFLECVQDMDHENMFWYRQDPGLGLRLIYFSYDVKMKEKGDIPEGYSVSREKKERFSLILESASTNQTSMYLCASSFVGSSYNEQFFGPGTRLTVL.

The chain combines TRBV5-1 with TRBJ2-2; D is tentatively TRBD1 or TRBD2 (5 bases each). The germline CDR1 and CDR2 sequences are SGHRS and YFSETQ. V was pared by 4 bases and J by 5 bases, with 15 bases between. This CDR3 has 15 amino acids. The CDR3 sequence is CASSPGTFGTGELFF. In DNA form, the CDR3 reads TGCGCCAGCAGCCCCGGGACCTTTGGAACCGGGGAGCTGTTTTTT.

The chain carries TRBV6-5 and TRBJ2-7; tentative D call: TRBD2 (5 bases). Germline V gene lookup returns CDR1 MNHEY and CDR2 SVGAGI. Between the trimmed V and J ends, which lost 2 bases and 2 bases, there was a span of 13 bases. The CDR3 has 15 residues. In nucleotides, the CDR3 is TGTGCCAGCAGTTACGGACTCCCGGGCGCCTACGAGCAGTACTTC. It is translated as CASSYGLPGAYEQYF.

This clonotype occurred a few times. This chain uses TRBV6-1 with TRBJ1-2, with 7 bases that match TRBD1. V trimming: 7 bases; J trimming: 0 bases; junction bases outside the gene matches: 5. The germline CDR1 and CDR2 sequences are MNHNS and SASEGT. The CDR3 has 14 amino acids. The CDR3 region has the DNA TGTGCCAGCAACGACAGGGCGACTAACTATGGCTACACCTTC. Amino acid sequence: CASNDRATNYGYTF.

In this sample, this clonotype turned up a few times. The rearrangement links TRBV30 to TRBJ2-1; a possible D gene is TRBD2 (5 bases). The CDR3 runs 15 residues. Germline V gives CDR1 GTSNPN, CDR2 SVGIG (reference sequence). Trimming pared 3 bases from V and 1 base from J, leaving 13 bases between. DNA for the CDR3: TGTGCCTGGAGCGATAGGAGGTATTCCTACAATGAGCAGTTCTTC. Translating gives CAWSDRRYSYNEQFF.